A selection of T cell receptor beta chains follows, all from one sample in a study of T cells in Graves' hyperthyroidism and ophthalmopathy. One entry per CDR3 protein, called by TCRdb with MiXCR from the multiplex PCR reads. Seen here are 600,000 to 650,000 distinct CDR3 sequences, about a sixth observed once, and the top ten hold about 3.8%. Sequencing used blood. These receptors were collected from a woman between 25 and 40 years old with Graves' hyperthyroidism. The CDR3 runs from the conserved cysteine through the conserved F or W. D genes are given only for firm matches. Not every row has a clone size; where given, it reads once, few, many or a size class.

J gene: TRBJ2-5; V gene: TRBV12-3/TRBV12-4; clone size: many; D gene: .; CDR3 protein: CASSPNTAGETQYF; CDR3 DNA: TGTGCCAGCAGCCCGAACACGGCGGGTGAGACCCAGTACTTC
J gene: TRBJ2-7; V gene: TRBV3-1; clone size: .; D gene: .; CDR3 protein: CASSQDGWGKSSYEQYF; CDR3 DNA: TGTGCCAGCAGCCAAGATGGCTGGGGAAAGAGCTCCTACGAGCAGTACTTC
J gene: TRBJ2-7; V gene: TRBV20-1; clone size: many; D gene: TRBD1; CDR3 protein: CSGTTGAYEQYF; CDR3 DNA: TGCAGTGGGACCACAGGGGCCTACGAGCAGTACTTC
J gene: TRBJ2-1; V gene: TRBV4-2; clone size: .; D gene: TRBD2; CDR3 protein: CASSQDWGRDEQFF; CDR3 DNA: TGTGCCAGCAGCCAAGATTGGGGGAGGGATGAGCAGTTCTTC
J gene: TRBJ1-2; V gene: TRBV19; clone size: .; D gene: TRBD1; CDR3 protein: CASRTDRGRRGYTF; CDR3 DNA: TGTGCCAGTAGAACGGACAGGGGCAGGCGTGGCTACACCTTC
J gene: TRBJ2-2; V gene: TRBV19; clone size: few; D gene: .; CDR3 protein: CASESDEPGELFF; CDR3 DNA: TGTGCCAGTGAATCCGACGAGCCCGGGGAGCTGTTTTTT
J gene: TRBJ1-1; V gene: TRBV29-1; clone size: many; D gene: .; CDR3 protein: CSVEKLGGTTEAFF; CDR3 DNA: TGCAGCGTTGAGAAGCTGGGGGGGACGACTGAAGCTTTCTTT
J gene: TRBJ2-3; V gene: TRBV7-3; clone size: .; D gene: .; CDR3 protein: CASSDGTGGSTDTQYF; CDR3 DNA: TGTGCCAGCAGCGACGGCACGGGCGGGAGCACAGATACGCAGTATTTT
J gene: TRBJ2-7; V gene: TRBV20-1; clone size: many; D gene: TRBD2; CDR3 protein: CSAHGTSGTRLSEQYF; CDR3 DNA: TGCAGTGCTCACGGGACTAGCGGGACCCGCTTGAGTGAGCAGTACTTC
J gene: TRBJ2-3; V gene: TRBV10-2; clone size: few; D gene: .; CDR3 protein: CATAGTDTQYF; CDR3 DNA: TGCGCCACCGCGGGCACAGATACGCAGTATTTT